The 17 T cell receptor beta chains listed next were all sequenced from one sample in a study of blood T cell repertoires in COVID-19. The data were produced by immunoSEQ multiplex PCR, yet TCRdb's version contains in-frame clones alone and is incomplete. The sample contains 130,000 to 150,000 clones, roughly 85% of which appear only once. The sequenced sample consisted of peripheral blood. These TCRs come from a man aged 55 to 70 with acute or convalescent COVID-19.

J is TRBJ2-7 and V is TRBV7-2; 10 bases map to TRBD2. Trimming removed 5 bases from V and 4 bases from J; junction bases left unmatched: 5. This CDR3 region has 14 residues. Germline V gives CDR1 SGHTA, CDR2 FQGNSA. The CDR3 DNA reads TGTGCCAGCAGCGCTAGGACTAGCGGATACGAGCAGTACTTC. Encoded protein: CASSARTSGYEQYF.

The chain links TRBV7-8 to TRBJ2-5, with TRBD2 identical over 10 bases. This CDR3 comprises 15 residues. Germline CDR1 reads SGHVS; CDR2 reads FQNEAQ. J lost 5 bases, V lost 4 bases, and 7 bases had no gene match. The CDR3: CASSSQLSGRETQYF. The CDR3 coding sequence is TGTGCCAGCAGCTCCCAACTTAGCGGGAGGGAGACCCAGTACTTC. Looking up the rest from reference TRBV7-8 and TRBJ2-5 gives the full variable domain: GAGVSQSPRYKVAKRGQDVALRCDPISGHVSLFWYQQALGQGPEFLTYFQNEAQLDKSGLPSDRFFAERPEGSVSTLKIQRTQQEDSAVYLCASSSQLSGRETQYFGPGTRLLVL.

The rearrangement joins TRBV27 to TRBJ2-2, with 7 nucleotides matching TRBD1. Trimming removed 2 bases from V and 4 bases from J; junction bases left unmatched: 7. The CDR3 runs 16 residues. Germline-derived CDR1 and CDR2 are MNHEY and SMNVEV (reference sequence). The CDR3 here is CASSLIGDRVTGELFF. Written as DNA, the CDR3 is TGTGCCAGCAGTTTAATAGGGGACAGAGTCACCGGGGAGCTGTTTTTT.

The chain links TRBV19 to TRBJ2-2; D unclear. Germline CDR1 reads LNHDA; CDR2 reads SQIVND (reference sequence). There are 13 residues in the CDR3. Trimming removed 2 bases at V and 5 bases at J, with 6 bases between. DNA of the CDR3: TGTGCCAGTAGTATATGGGCAACCGGGGAGCTGTTTTTT. It specifies CASSIWATGELFF.

Here the CDR3 reads CASRPWGDTEAFF. CDR3 nucleotide sequence: TGTGCCAGCCGCCCATGGGGGGACACTGAAGCTTTCTTT. The rearrangement links TRBV28 to TRBJ1-1, with a tentative D call TRBD1 (5 bases). The CDR3 sequence is 13 residues long. The germline V gene encodes CDR1 MDHEN and CDR2 SYDVKM. V was shortened by 8 bases and J by 3 bases, with 13 bases between the two germline ends.

The V gene is TRBV28, the J gene TRBJ1-5; D is unresolved. Looked up from germline, CDR1 is MDHEN and CDR2 is SYDVKM. CDR3 length: 15 residues. V dropped 7 bases and J dropped 2 bases, with 15 bases sitting between them. The CDR3 region has the DNA TGTGCCAGCACCCAACTTGTAGGAGGCAATCAGCCCCAGCATTTT. Protein: CASTQLVGGNQPQHF. Full variable domain (outside the CDR3, taken from reference TRBV28 and TRBJ1-5): DVKVTQSSRYLVKRTGEKVFLECVQDMDHENMFWYRQDPGLGLRLIYFSYDVKMKEKGDIPEGYSVSREKKERFSLILESASTNQTSMYLCASTQLVGGNQPQHFGDGTRLSIL.

The gene calls are TRBV5-5 and TRBJ2-3, with D uncertain. The germline gives CDR1 SGHKS, CDR2 YYEKEE (reference sequence). The CDR3 is made up of 15 amino acids. The V gene lost 0 bases and the J gene lost 0 bases, with 8 bases spanning the gap. CDR3: CASSLERTSTDTQYF. As DNA, the CDR3 is TGTGCCAGCAGCTTGGAGCGAACTAGCACAGATACGCAGTATTTT.

The chain joins TRBV5-1 to TRBJ1-2; 8 nucleotides align to TRBD1. The CDR3 totals 13 residues. J lost 3 bases, V lost 4 bases, and 2 bases had no gene match. The germline V gene has CDR1 SGHRS and CDR2 YFSETQ. The CDR3 sequence: CASSLTGDYGYTF. CDR3 coding DNA: TGCGCCAGCAGCCTGACAGGGGACTATGGCTACACCTTC.

This clone was detected once. This chain joins TRBV28 and TRBJ2-7; possibly TRBD1 for D (6 bases). The CDR3 loop spans 15 amino acids. Germline V gene lookup returns CDR1 MDHEN and CDR2 SYDVKM. V lost 2 bases, J lost 1 base, and 12 bases lay in between. The CDR3 reads CASSLGEGGSYEQYF. CDR3 coding DNA: TGTGCCAGCAGTTTAGGGGAAGGGGGTTCCTACGAGCAGTACTTC.

This rearrangement joins TRBV3-1 (or the pseudogene TRBV3-2) to TRBJ1-2, with a tentative D call TRBD1 (6 bases). Trimming removed 3 bases from V and 0 bases from J, with 8 bases in between. Germline assignment: CDR1 LGHDT and CDR2 YNNKEL (reference sequence). The CDR3 runs to 14 residues. CDR3 in amino acids: CASSHRQANYGYTF. Written as DNA, the CDR3 is TGTGCCAGCAGCCATCGACAGGCTAACTATGGCTACACCTTC.

This chain uses TRBV19 with TRBJ1-5; D unclear. Germline V gene data show CDR1 as LNHDA and CDR2 as SQIVND (reference sequence). The CDR3 contains 13 residues. The V end was cut by 3 bases, the J end by 6 bases, with 9 bases between. CDR3 sequence reads: CASSIMGGQPQHF. The CDR3 DNA sequence: TGTGCCAGTAGTATTATGGGAGGTCAGCCCCAGCATTTT.

Concerning this clone: The same CDR3 is also encoded by other DNA sequences in this sample. The chain recombines TRBV7-3 with TRBJ2-2, with a tentative D call TRBD2 (5 bases). Germline V gene sequence: CDR1 SGHTA, CDR2 FQGTGA. The CDR3 is 15 residues long. V was trimmed by 1 base and J by 4 bases, leaving 10 bases between them. The CDR3 sequence: CASSLRGLSTGELFF. The CDR3 DNA is TGTGCCAGCAGCTTAAGAGGGTTGAGCACCGGGGAGCTGTTTTTT.

This clone was recorded a few times. The chain combines TRBV9 with TRBJ1-5; D remains unclear. The CDR3 consists of 15 residues. CDR1 and CDR2 (germline): SGDLS, YYNGEE. The DNA of the CDR3 is TGTGTCTACGGGCCGGGGAGATATAGCAATCAGCCCCAGCATTTT. Its protein is CVYGPGRYSNQPQHF. The full variable domain, completed using reference TRBV9 and TRBJ1-5, is DSGVTQTPKHLITATGQRVTLRCSPRSGDLSVYWYQQSLDQGLQFLIQYYNGEERAKGNILERFSAQQFPDLHSELNLSSLELGDSALYFCVYGPGRYSNQPQHFGDGTRLSIL.

The rearrangement joins TRBV5-1 to TRBJ2-3; D not resolved. Trimming left V 0 bases short and J 5 bases short, with 13 bases between. The CDR3 runs to 15 residues. Germline CDR1 and CDR2: SGHRS and YFSETQ. In DNA form, the CDR3 reads TGCGCCAGCAGCTTGGAGTCCAGATCAGAAGATACGCAGTATTTT. Residues: CASSLESRSEDTQYF. The complete variable domain, with remaining parts taken from reference TRBV5-1 and TRBJ2-3, reads KAGVTQTPRYLIKTRGQQVTLSCSPISGHRSVSWYQQTPGQGLQFLFEYFSETQRNKGNFPGRFSGRQFSNSRSEMNVSTLELGDSALYLCASSLESRSEDTQYFGPGTRLTVL.

This clone was counted a few times. V gene TRBV28 combines with J gene TRBJ2-2; TRBD2 might be the D (5 bases). V gave up 6 bases and J gave up 4 bases, with 12 bases separating them. CDR1 and CDR2 (germline): MDHEN, SYDVKM. The CDR3 spans 14 residues. The CDR3 nucleotides read TGTGCCAGCAGCTCCGGACTGCTCACCGGGGAGCTGTTTTTT. Its translation is CASSSGLLTGELFF.

The V gene is TRBV5-1, the J gene TRBJ1-3, with a tentative D call TRBD1 (5 bases). CDR1 and CDR2 (germline): SGHRS, YFSETQ. This CDR3 has 13 amino acids. V gave up 4 bases and J gave up 7 bases, with 12 bases separating them. The CDR3 nucleotides are TGCGCCAGCAGCCAGGACGGGGGGAACACCATATATTTT. Translating gives CASSQDGGNTIYF.

Turning to this clone: Germline and junction disagree at one end, which may indicate a read error. The chain links TRBV11-2 to TRBJ2-2; D ambiguous. The CDR3 spans 15 residues. The germline V gene encodes CDR1 SGHAT and CDR2 FQNNGV. As DNA, the CDR3 is TGTGCCAGCAGCGTAGACCAATGGAACACCGGGGAGCTGTTTTTT. Its translation: CASSVDQWNTGELFF.